What follows is one T cell receptor beta chain and its context. Antigen unknown. This table comes from immunoSEQ multiplex PCR, and its TCRdb copy is limited to in-frame clones, with some not included. Of 10,000 to 14,000 clones detected, 67% appear once; the ten largest clones hold about 12%. The entry originates in a study of CD4+ T cells in melanoma. Study-level findings and limits: A reported correlation linked neoantigen-specific CD4+ T cells to CD8+, macrophage and B cell function.

This CDR3 is 13 amino acids long. V was clipped by 3 bases and J by 8 bases, with 10 bases between them. Germline CDR1 is SGHVS and CDR2 is FQNEAQ. This TCR was recovered from a human donor with melanoma. Sequenced sample: cells from a culture (not recorded whether cultured in vitro). The chain couples TRBV7-8 to TRBJ1-4; D is undetermined. CDR3 protein: CASSFGRLEKLFF. Here the CDR3 DNA reads TGTGCCAGCAGCTTCGGCAGGCTGGAAAAACTGTTTTTT.